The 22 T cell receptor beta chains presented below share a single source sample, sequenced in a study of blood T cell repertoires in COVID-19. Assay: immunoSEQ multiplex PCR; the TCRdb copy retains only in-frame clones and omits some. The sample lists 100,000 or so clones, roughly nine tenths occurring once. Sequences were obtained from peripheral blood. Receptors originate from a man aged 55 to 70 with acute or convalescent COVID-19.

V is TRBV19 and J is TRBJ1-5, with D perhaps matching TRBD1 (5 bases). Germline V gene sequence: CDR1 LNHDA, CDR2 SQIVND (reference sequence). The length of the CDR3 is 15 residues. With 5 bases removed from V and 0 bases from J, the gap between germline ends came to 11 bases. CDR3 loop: CASSAPGISNQPQHF. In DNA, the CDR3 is TGTGCCAGTAGTGCCCCAGGGATTAGCAATCAGCCCCAGCATTTT.

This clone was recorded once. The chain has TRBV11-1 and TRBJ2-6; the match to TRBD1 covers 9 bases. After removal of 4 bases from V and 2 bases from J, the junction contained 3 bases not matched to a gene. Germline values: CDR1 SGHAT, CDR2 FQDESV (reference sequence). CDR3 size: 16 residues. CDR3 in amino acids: CASSSRTGAGANVLTF. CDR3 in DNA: TGTGCCAGCAGCTCAAGGACAGGGGCTGGGGCCAACGTCCTGACTTTC.

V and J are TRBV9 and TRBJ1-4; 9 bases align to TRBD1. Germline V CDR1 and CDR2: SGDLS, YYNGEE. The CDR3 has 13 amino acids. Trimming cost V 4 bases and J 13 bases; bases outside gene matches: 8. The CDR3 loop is CASSSQGARTLFF. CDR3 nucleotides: TGTGCCAGCAGCTCACAGGGGGCGCGTACACTGTTTTTT.

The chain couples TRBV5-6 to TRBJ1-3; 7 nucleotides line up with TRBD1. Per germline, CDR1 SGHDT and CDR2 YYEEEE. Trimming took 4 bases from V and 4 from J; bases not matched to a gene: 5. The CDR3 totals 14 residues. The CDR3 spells CASSPGQLGNTIYF. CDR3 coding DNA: TGTGCCAGCAGCCCGGGACAGCTCGGAAACACCATATATTTT.

The CDR3, as DNA: TGCGCCAGCAGCTTGGCCGTACTAGCGGGGACCGGGGAGCTGTTTTTT. Translation gives CASSLAVLAGTGELFF. This chain links TRBV5-1 with TRBJ2-2; 10 bases line up with TRBD2. The CDR3 is 16 residues long. V lost 0 bases to trimming and J lost 5 bases; unmatched junction nucleotides: 4. The germline V gene encodes CDR1 SGHRS and CDR2 YFSETQ.

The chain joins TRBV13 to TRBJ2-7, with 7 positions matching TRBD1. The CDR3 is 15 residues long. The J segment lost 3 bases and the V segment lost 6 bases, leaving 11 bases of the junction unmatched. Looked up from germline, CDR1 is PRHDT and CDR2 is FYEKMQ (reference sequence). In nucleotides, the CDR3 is TGTGCCAGCAGTACTCTCCGGGACAGTAACTACGAGCAGTACTTC. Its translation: CASSTLRDSNYEQYF.

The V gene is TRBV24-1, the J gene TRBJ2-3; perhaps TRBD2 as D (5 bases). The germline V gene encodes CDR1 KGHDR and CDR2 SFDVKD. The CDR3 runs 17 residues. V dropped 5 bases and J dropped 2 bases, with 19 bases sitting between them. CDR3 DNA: TGTGCCACCAGTGGGGTCCAACGGGGTAACCCCACAGATACGCAGTATTTT. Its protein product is CATSGVQRGNPTDTQYF.

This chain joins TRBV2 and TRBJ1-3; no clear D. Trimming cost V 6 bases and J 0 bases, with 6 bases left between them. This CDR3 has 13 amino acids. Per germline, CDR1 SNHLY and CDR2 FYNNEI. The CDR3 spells CASSGSSGNTIYF. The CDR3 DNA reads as TGTGCCAGCAGCGGGAGCTCTGGAAACACCATATATTTT.

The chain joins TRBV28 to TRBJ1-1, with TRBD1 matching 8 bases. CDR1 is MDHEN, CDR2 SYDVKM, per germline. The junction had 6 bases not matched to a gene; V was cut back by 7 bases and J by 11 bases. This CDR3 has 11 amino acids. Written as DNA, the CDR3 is TGTGCCAGCATGACAGGGGCTGTGGCTTTCTTT. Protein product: CASMTGAVAFF.

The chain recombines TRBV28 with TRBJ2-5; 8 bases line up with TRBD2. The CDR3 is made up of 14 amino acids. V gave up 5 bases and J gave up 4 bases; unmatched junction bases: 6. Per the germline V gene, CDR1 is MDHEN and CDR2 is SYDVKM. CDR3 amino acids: CASSRAGVTETQYF. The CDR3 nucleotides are TGTGCCAGCAGTAGAGCGGGAGTTACAGAGACCCAGTACTTC. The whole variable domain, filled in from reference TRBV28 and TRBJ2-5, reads DVKVTQSSRYLVKRTGEKVFLECVQDMDHENMFWYRQDPGLGLRLIYFSYDVKMKEKGDIPEGYSVSREKKERFSLILESASTNQTSMYLCASSRAGVTETQYFGPGTRLLVL.

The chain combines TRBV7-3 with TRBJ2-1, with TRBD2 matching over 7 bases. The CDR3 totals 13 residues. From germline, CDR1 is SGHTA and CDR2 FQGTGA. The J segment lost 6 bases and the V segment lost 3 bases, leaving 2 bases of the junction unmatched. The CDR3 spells CASSFSGGNEQFF. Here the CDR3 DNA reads TGTGCCAGCAGCTTCTCGGGGGGCAATGAGCAGTTCTTC. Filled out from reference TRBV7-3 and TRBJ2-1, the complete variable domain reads GAGVSQTPSNKVTEKGKYVELRCDPISGHTALYWYRQSLGQGPEFLIYFQGTGAADDSGLPNDRFFAVRPEGSVSTLKIQRTERGDSAVYLCASSFSGGNEQFFGPGTRLTVL.

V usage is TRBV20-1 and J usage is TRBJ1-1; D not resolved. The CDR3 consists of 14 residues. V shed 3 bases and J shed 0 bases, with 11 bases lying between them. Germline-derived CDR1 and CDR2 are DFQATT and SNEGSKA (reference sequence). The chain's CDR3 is CSASGQLMNTEAFF. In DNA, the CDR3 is TGCAGTGCTAGTGGCCAACTCATGAACACTGAAGCTTTCTTT.

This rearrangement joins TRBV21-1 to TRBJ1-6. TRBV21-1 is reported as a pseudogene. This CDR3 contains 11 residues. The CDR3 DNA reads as TGTGCCAGAAAAACGGGGGTTTTACTCCACTTT. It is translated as CARKTGVLLHF.

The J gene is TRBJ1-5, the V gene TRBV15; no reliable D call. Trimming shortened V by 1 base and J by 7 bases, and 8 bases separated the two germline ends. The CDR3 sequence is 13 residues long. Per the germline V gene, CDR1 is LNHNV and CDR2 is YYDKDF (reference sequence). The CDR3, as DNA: TGTGCCACCAGCAGAGTTGGAGGCCAGCCCCAGCATTTT. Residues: CATSRVGGQPQHF.

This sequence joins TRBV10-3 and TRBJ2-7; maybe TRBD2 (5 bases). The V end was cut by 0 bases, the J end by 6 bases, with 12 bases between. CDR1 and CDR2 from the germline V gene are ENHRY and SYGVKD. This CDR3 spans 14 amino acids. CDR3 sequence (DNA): TGTGCCATCAGTGAGTCGTGGGAGATTGGCGAGCAGTACGTC. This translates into CAISESWEIGEQYV.

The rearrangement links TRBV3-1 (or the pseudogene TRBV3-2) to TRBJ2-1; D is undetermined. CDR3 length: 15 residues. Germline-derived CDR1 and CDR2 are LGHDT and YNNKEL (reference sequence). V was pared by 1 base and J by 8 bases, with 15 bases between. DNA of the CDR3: TGTGCCAGCAGCCAAGGCAGCCATCCTGCGGATGAGCAGTTCTTC. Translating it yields CASSQGSHPADEQFF.

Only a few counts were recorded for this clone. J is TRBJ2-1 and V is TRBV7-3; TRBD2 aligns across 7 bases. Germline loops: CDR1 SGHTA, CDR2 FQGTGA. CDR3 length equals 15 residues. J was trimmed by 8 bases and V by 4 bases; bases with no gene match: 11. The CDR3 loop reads CASSSTGGVRDEQFF. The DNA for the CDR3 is TGTGCCAGCAGCTCAACTGGGGGGGTTCGTGATGAGCAGTTCTTC.

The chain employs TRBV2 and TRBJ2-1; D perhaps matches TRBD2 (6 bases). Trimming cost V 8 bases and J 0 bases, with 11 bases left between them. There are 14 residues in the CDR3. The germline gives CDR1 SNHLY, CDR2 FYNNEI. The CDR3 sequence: CASGTRGSYNEQFF. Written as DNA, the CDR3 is TGTGCCAGCGGGACGCGGGGCTCCTACAATGAGCAGTTCTTC.

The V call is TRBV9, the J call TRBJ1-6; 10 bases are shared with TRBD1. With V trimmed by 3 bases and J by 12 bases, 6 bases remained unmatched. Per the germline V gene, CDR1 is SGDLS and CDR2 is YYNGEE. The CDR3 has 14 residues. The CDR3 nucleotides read TGTGCCAGCAGCGCCGACAGGGGGCGCGAACCCCTCCACTTT. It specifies CASSADRGREPLHF.

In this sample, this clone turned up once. CDR3 in DNA: TGTGCCTGCCGGGGTATCTACGAGGAGACCCAGTACTTC. This codes for CACRGIYEETQYF. V is TRBV5-4 and J is TRBJ2-5, with a tentative D call TRBD2 (5 bases). The germline V gene encodes CDR1 SGHNT and CDR2 YYREEE (reference sequence). Between the trimmed V and J ends, which lost 10 bases and 5 bases, there was a span of 18 bases. The CDR3 has 13 amino acids. Full variable domain (missing parts from reference TRBV5-4 and TRBJ2-5): ETGVTQSPTHLIKTRGQQVTLRCSSQSGHNTVSWYQQALGQGPQFIFQYYREEENGRGNFPPRFSGLQFPNYSSELNVNALELDDSALYLCACRGIYEETQYFGPGTRLLVL.

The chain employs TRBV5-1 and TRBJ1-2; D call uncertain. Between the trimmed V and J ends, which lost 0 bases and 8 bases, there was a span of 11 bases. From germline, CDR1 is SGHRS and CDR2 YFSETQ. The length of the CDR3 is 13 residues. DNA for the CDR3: TGCGCCAGCAGCTTGGCCACATTGGAGGGCTACACCTTC. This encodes CASSLATLEGYTF.

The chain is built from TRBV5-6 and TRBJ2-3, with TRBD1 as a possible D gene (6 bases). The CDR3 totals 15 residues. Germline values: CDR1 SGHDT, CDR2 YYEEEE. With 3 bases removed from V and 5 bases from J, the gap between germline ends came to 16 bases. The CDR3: CASSWGRGVGDTQYF. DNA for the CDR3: TGTGCCAGCAGCTGGGGCAGGGGAGTGGGAGATACGCAGTATTTT. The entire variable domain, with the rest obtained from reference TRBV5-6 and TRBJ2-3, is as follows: DAGVTQSPTHLIKTRGQQVTLRCSPKSGHDTVSWYQQALGQGPQFIFQYYEEEERQRGNFPDRFSGHQFPNYSSELNVNALLLGDSALYLCASSWGRGVGDTQYFGPGTRLTVL.